A single sample is the source of the 10 T cell receptor beta chains below, sequenced in a study of T-cell reconstitution after alpha-beta-depleted transplantation in children. Unique molecular identifiers were built into the TCRbeta library. MiXCR was run by TCRdb on the PCR reads, yielding one entry per CDR3 protein. Of 380,000 or so distinct CDR3 sequences listed, about 14% are singletons. The sample in question was PBMCs, obtained from the stem cell graft. The receptors come from a human donor who donated a stem cell graft to a child with Fanconi anemia.

This clonotype was observed a few times. This chain links TRBV5-5 with TRBJ2-7; a weak D match, TRBD1 (5 bases). The CDR3 loop spans 13 amino acids. The germline V and J ends were trimmed by 0 bases and 1 base, with 5 bases remaining between them. Germline CDR1 is SGHKS and CDR2 is YYEKEE (reference sequence). This chain's CDR3 is CASSLEGSYEQYV. The CDR3 DNA is TGTGCCAGCAGCTTGGAGGGGTCCTACGAGCAGTACGTC.

This clonotype was seen only a few times. V gene TRBV10-3 combines with J gene TRBJ2-7; tentative D call: TRBD2 (6 bases). V lost 2 bases and J 7 bases, leaving 12 bases between the germline ends. Germline CDR1 ENHRY, CDR2 SYGVKD. The CDR3 consists of 13 residues. The CDR3 region has the DNA TGTGCCATCAGTGAGGCCGGCGGGGAAGAGCAGTACTTC. As protein: CAISEAGGEEQYF.

This clonotype was found a few times. V usage is TRBV5-1 and J usage is TRBJ2-1; no reliable D call. The CDR3 is 15 residues long. Germline-derived CDR1 and CDR2 are SGHRS and YFSETQ. Between the trimmed V and J ends, which lost 4 bases and 5 bases, there was a span of 16 bases. The CDR3 DNA reads TGCGCCAGCAGCGCTCAGTCGGTCCATAACAATGAGCAGTTCTTC. It translates to CASSAQSVHNNEQFF. The variable domain in full, with the rest retrieved from reference TRBV5-1 and TRBJ2-1, is KAGVTQTPRYLIKTRGQQVTLSCSPISGHRSVSWYQQTPGQGLQFLFEYFSETQRNKGNFPGRFSGRQFSNSRSEMNVSTLELGDSALYLCASSAQSVHNNEQFFGPGTRLTVL.

This clonotype has at least ten counts. CDR3 bases: TGTGCCATCAGCCGGTCAGGGGAGGACAATGAGCAGTTCTTC. Amino acids: CAISRSGEDNEQFF. J is TRBJ2-1 and V is TRBV10-3; D is possibly TRBD1 or TRBD2 (6 bases each). Germline CDR1 reads ENHRY; CDR2 reads SYGVKD. Trimming pared 6 bases from V and 5 bases from J, leaving 14 bases between. The CDR3 has 14 amino acids.

The chain combines TRBV27 with TRBJ1-6; weak D call: TRBD1 (6 bases). The ends were cut back, 6 bases at V and 8 bases at J, with 17 bases in the middle. The CDR3 runs to 15 residues. The V gene's germline CDR1 is MNHEY and CDR2 SMNVEV (reference sequence). The chain's CDR3 is CASSLITGMDSPLHF. The CDR3 coding sequence is TGTGCCAGCAGCCTTATTACAGGGATGGATTCACCCCTCCACTTT.

The sample holds many counts of this clonotype. The chain joins TRBV11-2 to TRBJ2-7; the match to TRBD2 covers 7 bases. CDR1 and CDR2 from the germline V gene are SGHAT and FQNNGV. The CDR3 is made up of 15 amino acids. J gave up 5 bases and V 1 base, and 8 bases lay outside the gene matches. The CDR3 protein is CASSLGGSGGDEQYF. The DNA for the CDR3 is TGTGCCAGCAGCTTAGGAGGGAGTGGGGGGGACGAGCAGTACTTC.

The table lists this clonotype with a few counts. The chain recombines TRBV2 with TRBJ2-5; maybe TRBD2 (5 bases). CDR1 and CDR2 (germline): SNHLY, FYNNEI. The CDR3 is 14 residues long. The CDR3 loop reads CASGGPTFVETQYF. The CDR3 DNA sequence: TGTGCAAGCGGAGGACCAACGTTTGTGGAGACCCAGTACTTC.

This chain links TRBV4-3 with TRBJ1-1; the D is unclear. The CDR3 is 15 residues long. Trimming stripped 0 bases from V and 5 bases from J, with 13 bases between. The germline CDR1 and CDR2 sequences are LGHNA and YSLEER. CDR3 loop: CASSQEDGMGTEAFF. In nucleotides, the CDR3 is TGCGCCAGCAGCCAAGAGGACGGTATGGGGACTGAAGCTTTCTTT.

The chain recombines TRBV24-1 with TRBJ2-1; 9 bases are a match to TRBD1. CDR1 is KGHDR and CDR2 is SFDVKD in the germline V gene. This CDR3 has 15 residues. With 5 bases clipped from V and 4 bases from J, the junction kept 5 bases outside the gene matches. CDR3 sequence (DNA): TGTGCCACCAGTGGGTCGGGACAGGGATACAATGAGCAGTTCTTC. Protein sequence: CATSGSGQGYNEQFF.

This clonotype was seen more than once but under ten times. The chain has TRBV28 and TRBJ1-1; D unclear. V dropped 7 bases and J dropped 4 bases, with 7 bases sitting between them. Germline CDR1 and CDR2: MDHEN and SYDVKM. This CDR3 has 11 amino acids. Here the CDR3 reads CASNRVTEAFF. The DNA for the CDR3 is TGTGCCAGCAATAGGGTCACTGAAGCTTTCTTT.